A selection of T cell receptor beta chains follows, all from one sample in a study of control samples from healthy donors and cancer patients. Profiled with immunoSEQ multiplex PCR; TCRdb holds only in-frame clones, not every one. The sample consists of around 130,000 clones, approximately 94% of them appearing once. Sequencing used PBMCs. Every receptor here comes from a man between 50 and 59 years old with head and neck cancer. CDR3s include the opening cysteine and the closing phenylalanine or tryptophan. A D gene is named only where the DNA matches it firmly. A row's size may be missing; if present it is once, few, many or a size class.

.,TRBV5-1,TRBJ2-2,15,TRBD1,TGCGCCAGCAGCTCCAAACAGGGGGCCGCCGGGGAGCTGTTTTTT,CASSSKQGAAGELFF
.,TRBV28,TRBJ2-5,16,.,TGTGCCAGCAGTCCCCCGGGGCAGGGCTCCTTAAAGACCCAGTACTTC,CASSPPGQGSLKTQYF
.,TRBV15,TRBJ2-6,15,.,TGTGCCACCCGGGATGGTCACTCTGGGGCCAACGTCCTGACTTTC,CATRDGHSGANVLTF
.,TRBV19,TRBJ1-2,14,TRBD1,TGTGCCAGTAGGACAGGGTGGCGAGACTATGGCTACACCTTC,CASRTGWRDYGYTF
.,TRBV13,TRBJ2-1,18,TRBD1,TGTGCCAGCAGCCCCCGGGACAGGGGGTGGCTTGGAGAAAATGAGCAGTTCTTC,CASSPRDRGWLGENEQFF
once,TRBV4-3,TRBJ2-2,16,.,TGCGCCAGCAGCCACGGGCGGAGGGCGGGCACCGGGGAGCTGTTTTTT,CASSHGRRAGTGELFF
.,TRBV3-1/TRBV3-2,TRBJ1-1,15,.,TGTGCCAGCAGCCTCGCGGAGTCTGGGGGCACTGAAGCTTTCTTT,CASSLAESGGTEAFF
.,TRBV7-2,TRBJ1-2,15,.,TGTGCCAGCAGCTTAGTTGTATCAGGGACCTATGGCTACACCTTC,CASSLVVSGTYGYTF
.,TRBV21-1,TRBJ1-2,14,.,TGTGCCAGCAGCAAAGGTCGGCGCTACTATGGCTACACCTTC,CASSKGRRYYGYTF
.,TRBV12-3/TRBV12-4,TRBJ1-1,11,.,TGTGCCAGCAGGTTAGGGGAGGAAGCTTTCTTT,CASRLGEEAFF
.,TRBV7-9,TRBJ2-7,15,TRBD2,TGTGCCAGCAGCCCCTCCGGACTAGCGTCCTACGAGCAGTACTTC,CASSPSGLASYEQYF
.,TRBV9,TRBJ2-6,21,.,TGTGCCAGCAGCGTAGGAGGACCCCCGGCCAGAGTCTACTCTGGGGCCAACGTCCTGACTTTC,CASSVGGPPARVYSGANVLTF
.,TRBV11-3,TRBJ2-5,13,.,TGTGCCAGCGGGCGGGGAACTCAAGAGACCCAGTACTTC,CASGRGTQETQYF
.,TRBV28,TRBJ2-5,16,.,.,CASSSSAGGPVETQYF
.,TRBV4-1,TRBJ2-3,21,.,TGCGCCAGCAGCCAACAAGACGGGGCGACCCTGTTCTTCGGAGATGGAGATACGCAGTATTTT,CASSQQDGATLFFGDGDTQYF
.,TRBV7-8,TRBJ2-2,15,TRBD1,TGTGCCAGCAGCTGGTACAGGGGGCCCACCGGGGAGCTGTTTTTT,CASSWYRGPTGELFF
.,TRBV6-1,TRBJ1-1,13,TRBD1,TGTGCCAGCACCCTACAGGGGGCTGCTGAAGCTTTCTTT,CASTLQGAAEAFF
once,TRBV5-4,TRBJ1-1,16,TRBD1,TGTGCCAGCAGCTCGCGACAGGGGGTTGGTGGCACTGAAGCTTTCTTT,CASSSRQGVGGTEAFF
.,TRBV6-6,TRBJ1-2,16,.,TGTGCCAGCAGTTACGGGGACCCTCGCCTTAACTATGGCTACACCTTC,CASSYGDPRLNYGYTF
.,TRBV19,TRBJ2-3,15,.,TGTGCCAGTAAATCCCGGGGACCTAGCACAGATACGCAGTATTTT,CASKSRGPSTDTQYF
.,TRBV2,TRBJ1-2,13,.,TGTGCCAGCAGTGAAGGGCAAGGCTATGGCTACACCTTC,CASSEGQGYGYTF
.,TRBV7-9,TRBJ2-7,13,TRBD1,TGTGCCAGCAGCGACAGGGGACCCTACGAGCAGTACTTC,CASSDRGPYEQYF